These 18 T cell receptor beta chains came from one sample sequenced in a study of cytomegalovirus exposure and HLA in healthy donors. PCR was performed using 60 Vbeta and 13 Jbeta primers. Assay: immunoSEQ multiplex PCR; the TCRdb copy retains only in-frame clones and omits some. The sample has 99,000 or so clones, 12% to 15% seen once. The sequenced material came from PBMCs. The receptors stem from a female donor in good health and CMV-seronegative.

This chain joins TRBV2 and TRBJ2-7, with 13 bases aligning to TRBD2. The length of the CDR3 is 14 residues. Trimming removed 8 bases from V and 3 bases from J; junction bases left unmatched: 4. The V gene's germline CDR1 is SNHLY and CDR2 FYNNEI. CDR3 sequence: CASRGLAGLYEQYF. The DNA of the CDR3 is TGTGCCAGCCGGGGACTAGCGGGACTCTACGAGCAGTACTTC.

This clone was detected only a few times. The rearrangement links TRBV5-1 to TRBJ1-1; D is possibly TRBD1 (5 bases). The CDR3 length is 15 residues. The germline CDR1 and CDR2 sequences are SGHRS and YFSETQ. The V end lost 4 bases, the J end lost 5 bases, and 18 bases lay between the germline ends. The CDR3 DNA sequence: TGCGCCAGCAGCCTCCAGGGACGGGGGAATACTGAAGCTTTCTTT. Its translation is CASSLQGRGNTEAFF.

V is TRBV5-1 and J is TRBJ1-2; D remains unclear. V was shortened by 0 bases and J by 3 bases, with 9 bases between the two germline ends. Germline lookup yields CDR1 SGHRS and CDR2 YFSETQ. There are 14 residues in the CDR3. The CDR3 sequence is CASSLEPVDYGYTF. CDR3 coding DNA: TGCGCCAGCAGCTTGGAGCCGGTGGACTATGGCTACACCTTC.

This clone was seen only a few times. This chain joins TRBV30 and TRBJ2-5; D gene unclear. The CDR3 length is 16 residues. Germline lookup yields CDR1 GTSNPN and CDR2 SVGIG (reference sequence). The germline V and J ends were trimmed by 1 base and 2 bases, with 17 bases remaining between them. DNA of the CDR3: TGTGCCTGGAGTGCTCCCTCCCAGGTGGCACAAGAGACCCAGTACTTC. This codes for CAWSAPSQVAQETQYF.

There are a few counts of this clone. The V and J genes are TRBV10-3 and TRBJ1-3; 9 nucleotides align to TRBD1. With 4 bases clipped from V and 3 bases from J, the junction kept 7 bases outside the gene matches. This CDR3 has 16 residues. CDR1 is ENHRY, CDR2 SYGVKD, per germline. The CDR3 DNA is TGTGCCATCAGTGGGCCACAGGGGGCATTTGGAAACACCATATATTTT. Translated, it gives CAISGPQGAFGNTIYF.

This chain uses TRBV7-2 with TRBJ2-7; 11 nucleotides match TRBD2. Germline V gives CDR1 SGHTA, CDR2 FQGNSA. This CDR3 is built from 15 residues. The junction had 6 bases not matched to a gene; V was cut back by 5 bases and J by 3 bases. The CDR3 loop reads CASSPRLAGNYEQYF. CDR3 sequence (DNA): TGTGCCAGCAGCCCCAGACTAGCGGGGAACTACGAGCAGTACTTC.

The rearrangement joins TRBV19 to TRBJ2-3; 7 nucleotides match TRBD2. CDR1 is LNHDA and CDR2 is SQIVND in the germline V gene (reference sequence). This CDR3 spans 17 amino acids. The trim removed 1 base at V and 1 base at J, leaving 8 bases unmatched. CDR3 sequence reads: CASSIASRLAGTDTQYF. The CDR3 coding sequence is TGTGCCAGTAGTATAGCTTCCAGACTAGCTGGCACAGATACGCAGTATTTT.

The chain combines TRBV5-4 with TRBJ1-1; TRBD1 matches 7 bases. The J segment lost 0 bases and the V segment lost 1 base, leaving 9 bases of the junction unmatched. Germline V gene sequence: CDR1 SGHNT, CDR2 YYREEE (reference sequence). This CDR3 is built from 17 residues. CDR3 bases: TGTGCCAGCAGCTTGCGGGCAGGGGGGTTATTGAACACTGAAGCTTTCTTT. This codes for CASSLRAGGLLNTEAFF. Full variable domain (missing parts from reference TRBV5-4 and TRBJ1-1): ETGVTQSPTHLIKTRGQQVTLRCSSQSGHNTVSWYQQALGQGPQFIFQYYREEENGRGNFPPRFSGLQFPNYSSELNVNALELDDSALYLCASSLRAGGLLNTEAFFGQGTRLTVV.

This chain connects TRBV19 to TRBJ2-1; 9 bases agree with TRBD2. CDR3 length equals 13 residues. Germline CDR1 and CDR2: LNHDA and SQIVND (reference sequence). V lost 4 bases, J lost 6 bases, and 1 base stayed unmatched. The CDR3 bases are TGTGCCAGTAGTACAGCGGGAGGCAATGAGCAGTTCTTC. It translates to CASSTAGGNEQFF.

This clone has only a few counts. V gene TRBV14 combines with J gene TRBJ1-6; D is unclear. V dropped 1 base and J dropped 0 bases, with 19 bases sitting between them. The CDR3 sequence is 20 residues long. Germline V gene data show CDR1 as SGHDN and CDR2 as FVKESK. CDR3 in amino acids: CASSQGRSGGGSSYNSPLHF. In DNA form, the CDR3 reads TGTGCCAGCAGCCAAGGGAGGTCTGGAGGCGGGAGCTCCTATAATTCACCCCTCCACTTT.

This chain uses TRBV27 with TRBJ2-7; 10 nucleotides align to TRBD1. The CDR3 is made up of 15 amino acids. The germline gives CDR1 MNHEY, CDR2 SMNVEV (reference sequence). The V gene end was trimmed by 6 bases and the J gene end by 5 bases; junction bases not matched to a gene: 10. The CDR3 region is CASRRARDRGHEQYF. The CDR3 coding sequence is TGTGCCAGCAGGAGGGCCCGGGACAGGGGCCACGAGCAGTACTTC.

V is TRBV7-6 and J is TRBJ2-1; the match to TRBD1 covers 9 bases. V shed 5 bases, J shed 4 bases, and the junction held 9 bases outside the gene matches. The length of the CDR3 is 16 residues. Germline CDR1 and CDR2: SGHVS and FNYEAQ. The CDR3 bases are TGTGCCAGCAGCCCCCCCGGGACAGGGAAATACAATGAGCAGTTCTTC. Translated, it gives CASSPPGTGKYNEQFF.

This clone has more than one count but fewer than ten. V usage is TRBV7-9 and J usage is TRBJ2-1; a weak D match, TRBD2 (5 bases). Germline lookup yields CDR1 SEHNR and CDR2 FQNEAQ (reference sequence). Trimming left V 10 bases short and J 3 bases short, with 13 bases between. This CDR3 region has 13 residues. This CDR3 reads CAMYSAVYNEQFF. The DNA for the CDR3 is TGTGCCATGTATAGCGCCGTCTACAATGAGCAGTTCTTC.

The chain recombines TRBV6-5 with TRBJ2-7, with D possibly matching TRBD2 (6 bases). There are 14 residues in the CDR3. Germline V gives CDR1 MNHEY, CDR2 SVGAGI. The V end was cut by 8 bases, the J end by 2 bases, with 16 bases between. The CDR3 protein is CASSLGTGTYEQYF. The CDR3 nucleotides read TGTGCCAGCTCCCTCGGGACTGGGACCTACGAGCAGTACTTC.

The CDR3 coding sequence is TGCAGCGTTGCCGGGACTAGCGGCCAAGAGACCCAGTACTTC. This encodes CSVAGTSGQETQYF. The rearrangement uses TRBV29-1 and TRBJ2-5, with 11 bases aligning to TRBD2. Germline CDR1 is SQVTM and CDR2 is ANQGSEA. The V gene end was trimmed by 4 bases and the J gene end by 1 base; junction bases not matched to a gene: 2. CDR3 length: 14 residues. The whole variable domain, filled in from reference TRBV29-1 and TRBJ2-5, reads SAVISQKPSRDICQRGTSLTIQCQVDSQVTMMFWYRQQPGQSLTLIATANQGSEATYESGFVIDKFPISRPNLTFSTLTVSNMSPEDSSIYLCSVAGTSGQETQYFGPGTRLLVL.

A few counts support this clone. This sequence joins TRBV6-6 and TRBJ2-1, with D maybe TRBD1 (6 bases). The CDR3 consists of 14 residues. CDR1 is MNHNY and CDR2 is SVGAGI in the germline V gene (reference sequence). V was pared by 5 bases and J by 7 bases, with 15 bases between. CDR3 bases: TGTGCCAGCAGTCCCCGGGACATTGCGAATGAGCAGTTCTTC. This codes for CASSPRDIANEQFF.

The chain combines TRBV13 with TRBJ2-3, with 7 bases fitting TRBD2. Germline V CDR1 and CDR2: PRHDT, FYEKMQ (reference sequence). This CDR3 has 13 amino acids. The junction had 14 bases not matched to a gene; V was cut back by 7 bases and J by 13 bases. Here the CDR3 reads CASNGRGWPLKYF. DNA of the CDR3: TGTGCCAGCAATGGGCGGGGGTGGCCTTTGAAGTATTTT.

This chain joins TRBV7-9 and TRBJ1-2; TRBD1 matches 8 bases. V was pared by 3 bases and J by 4 bases, with 7 bases of the junction left unmatched. The V gene's germline CDR1 is SEHNR and CDR2 FQNEAQ (reference sequence). This CDR3 contains 15 residues. The CDR3 DNA sequence: TGTGCCAGCAGCTTGACAGGGGCGAAAATCTATGGCTACACCTTC. This gives the protein CASSLTGAKIYGYTF.